The 11 T cell receptor beta chains given below trace back to one sample, sequenced in a study of shared clonotypes between healthy human individuals. Assay used: immunoSEQ multiplex PCR; TCRdb lists only in-frame clones, some missing. The sample includes about 560,000 clones, roughly four fifths seen only once; the top ten take 9.5% to 15%. Specimen: PBMCs. The origin of the receptors is a middle-aged woman in good health. Some clones in this sample may be carry-over from other donors' samples.

The chain joins TRBV28 to TRBJ2-1; TRBD2 aligns across 8 bases. Germline lookup yields CDR1 MDHEN and CDR2 SYDVKM. CDR3 length equals 14 residues. The V gene end was trimmed by 5 bases and the J gene end by 7 bases; junction bases not matched to a gene: 7. This CDR3 is CASSPRLAKNEQFF. In nucleotides, the CDR3 is TGTGCCAGCAGTCCCCGACTAGCGAAGAATGAGCAGTTCTTC.

This chain joins TRBV18 and TRBJ2-7; perhaps TRBD2 as D (6 bases). V was shortened by 2 bases and J by 3 bases, with 11 bases between the two germline ends. Germline loops: CDR1 KGHSH, CDR2 LQKENI. This CDR3 comprises 14 residues. CDR3 bases: TGTGCCAGCTCACCAGGGGGGTCCTACTACGAGCAGTACTTC. Amino acid sequence: CASSPGGSYYEQYF. Filled out from reference TRBV18 and TRBJ2-7, the complete variable domain reads NAGVMQNPRHLVRRRGQEARLRCSPMKGHSHVYWYRQLPEEGLKFMVYLQKENIIDESGMPKERFSAEFPKEGPSILRIQQVVRGDSAAYFCASSPGGSYYEQYFGPGTRLTVT.

CDR3 sequence: CASSLAPQGAGGYTF. The DNA for the CDR3 is TGTGCCAGCAGCTTAGCCCCTCAGGGGGCTGGTGGCTACACCTTC. V and J are TRBV7-9 and TRBJ1-2, with TRBD1 matching over 8 bases. With V trimmed by 0 bases and J by 7 bases, 7 bases remained unmatched. The CDR3 sequence is 15 residues long. Germline V gene data show CDR1 as SEHNR and CDR2 as FQNEAQ (reference sequence).

The chain uses TRBV7-2 and TRBJ2-1, with 10 bases fitting TRBD2. V lost 4 bases and J lost 5; bases outside the gene matches: 5. The CDR3 contains 15 residues. CDR1 is SGHTA and CDR2 is FQGNSA in the germline V gene. CDR3 loop: CASSSGTSVNNEQFF. In nucleotides, the CDR3 is TGTGCCAGCAGCTCCGGGACTAGCGTAAACAATGAGCAGTTCTTC.

This clone was seen a handful of times. The chain carries TRBV5-1 and TRBJ2-7; D is possibly TRBD1 or TRBD2 (5 bases each). This CDR3 is built from 14 residues. With 4 bases removed from V and 4 bases from J, the gap between germline ends came to 15 bases. Germline V gene data show CDR1 as SGHRS and CDR2 as YFSETQ. CDR3: CASSTGAGRYEQYF. For the CDR3, the DNA is TGCGCCAGCAGCACCGGGGCAGGCCGGTACGAGCAGTACTTC. Full variable domain (missing parts from reference TRBV5-1 and TRBJ2-7): KAGVTQTPRYLIKTRGQQVTLSCSPISGHRSVSWYQQTPGQGLQFLFEYFSETQRNKGNFPGRFSGRQFSNSRSEMNVSTLELGDSALYLCASSTGAGRYEQYFGPGTRLTVT.

This clone was found a few times. This chain links TRBV18 with TRBJ2-2; D possibly corresponds to TRBD2 (6 bases). The CDR3 totals 15 residues. Trimming took off 2 bases at V and 3 bases at J, with 10 bases between the two ends. Germline V gene lookup returns CDR1 KGHSH and CDR2 LQKENI. This CDR3 reads CASSPSAGYTGELFF. CDR3 DNA: TGTGCCAGCTCACCAAGTGCGGGATACACCGGGGAGCTGTTTTTT.

The J gene is TRBJ1-5, the V gene TRBV6-5; no reliable D call. V was shortened by 4 bases and J by 0 bases, with 13 bases between the two germline ends. The CDR3 is made up of 16 amino acids. Germline CDR1 reads MNHEY; CDR2 reads SVGAGI. CDR3 loop: CASSSGRGYSNQPQHF. The CDR3 coding sequence is TGTGCCAGCAGTTCCGGTCGCGGCTATAGCAATCAGCCCCAGCATTTT.

This clone turned up a few times. The chain employs TRBV30 and TRBJ2-5; TRBD2 agrees at 11 bases. The end of the DNA aligns better with TRBJ2-7, so the J call may be wrong. The CDR3 is made up of 15 amino acids. The germline V gene has CDR1 GTSNPN and CDR2 SVGIG (reference sequence). CDR3 sequence reads: CAWTSGLAGPYEQYF. CDR3 nucleotides: TGTGCCTGGACCTCAGGACTAGCGGGTCCCTACGAGCAGTACTTC.

This clone has at least ten counts. CDR3 DNA: TGTGCCAGCAGGTCTAGCCACGCCGCAGATACGCAGTATTTT. Its protein is CASRSSHAADTQYF. The rearrangement links TRBV6-5 to TRBJ2-3; TRBD2 might be the D (5 bases). In germline, CDR1 is MNHEY, CDR2 SVGAGI. The V end lost 6 bases, the J end lost 4 bases, and 14 bases lay between the germline ends. This CDR3 contains 14 residues.

The CDR3 loop reads CASSSRGAGANVLTF. The DNA of the CDR3 is TGTGCCAGCAGTTCCAGGGGAGCTGGGGCCAACGTCCTGACTTTC. The chain combines TRBV2 with TRBJ2-6; maybe TRBD1 (6 bases). CDR3 size: 15 residues. V lost 5 bases and J lost 2, with 10 bases in between. Germline V gene lookup returns CDR1 SNHLY and CDR2 FYNNEI.

V usage is TRBV9 and J usage is TRBJ1-4; D is ambiguous. Germline V lookup: CDR1 SGDLS, CDR2 YYNGEE. The CDR3 extends over 17 amino acids. V was shortened by 0 bases and J by 0 bases, with 12 bases between the two germline ends. This CDR3 reads CASSVGEGSSTNEKLFF. CDR3 DNA sequence: TGTGCCAGCAGCGTAGGGGAGGGATCATCAACTAATGAAAAACTGTTTTTT. The whole variable domain, remainder taken from reference TRBV9 and TRBJ1-4, is DSGVTQTPKHLITATGQRVTLRCSPRSGDLSVYWYQQSLDQGLQFLIQYYNGEERAKGNILERFSAQQFPDLHSELNLSSLELGDSALYFCASSVGEGSSTNEKLFFGSGTQLSVL.